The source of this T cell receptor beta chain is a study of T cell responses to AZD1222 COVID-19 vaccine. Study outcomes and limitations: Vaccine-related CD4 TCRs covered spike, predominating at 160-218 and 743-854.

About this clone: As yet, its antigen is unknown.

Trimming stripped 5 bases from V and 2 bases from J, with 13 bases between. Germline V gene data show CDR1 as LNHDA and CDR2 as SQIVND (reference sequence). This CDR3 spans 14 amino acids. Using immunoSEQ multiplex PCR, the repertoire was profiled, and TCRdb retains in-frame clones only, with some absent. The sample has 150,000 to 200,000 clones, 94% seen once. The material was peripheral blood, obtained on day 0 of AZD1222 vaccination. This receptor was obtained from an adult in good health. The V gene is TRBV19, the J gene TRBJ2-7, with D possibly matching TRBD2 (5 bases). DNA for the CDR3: TGTGCCAGTAGTCCCCGGACTTTTACCTACGAGCAGTACTTC. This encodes CASSPRTFTYEQYF.